This is a list of T cell receptor beta chains from one sample in a study of OX40 agonist ivuxolimab in advanced cancers. Libraries were prepared by immunoSEQ multiplex PCR; TCRdb keeps only in-frame clonotypes and omits some of them. This table has nearly 80,000 clones, 84% appearing once. The material was CD4+ or CD8+ T cells sorted from blood, obtained in a trial of the OX40 agonist ivuxolimab. The receptors were gathered from an adult with an advanced solid tumor such as melanoma, head and neck, liver or kidney cancer. Both conserved end residues are part of each CDR3. The D gene is left open where the match is weak. Where a row states a size, it is once, few, many or the class of an expanded clone; other rows omit it.

>TRBV28|TRBD1|TRBJ1-2|-|15
CASSLFDRGEMGYTF
TGTGCCAGCAGTTTATTCGACAGGGGGGAGATGGGCTACACCTTC
>TRBV6-5|-|TRBJ1-3|once|14
CASSYRGSGNTIYF
TGTGCCAGCAGTTACCGGGGGAGTGGAAACACCATATATTTT
>TRBV9|TRBD1|TRBJ2-5|once|16
CASSVGDRDDIETQYF
TGTGCCAGCAGCGTAGGAGACAGGGATGACATTGAGACCCAGTACTTC
>TRBV7-9|TRBD2|TRBJ2-3|-|18
CASSLPHRLAGRTDTQYF
TGTGCCAGCAGCTTACCCCACCGACTAGCGGGGCGCACAGATACGCAGTATTTT
>TRBV14|TRBD2|TRBJ2-1|-|18
CASSDRSSGTSGINEQFF
TGTGCCAGCAGCGACCGTTCCTCCGGGACTAGCGGGATTAATGAGCAGTTCTTC
>TRBV5-4|-|TRBJ1-1|-|16
CASSPTVQEDGTEAFF
TGTGCCAGCAGCCCGACCGTACAGGAAGACGGCACTGAAGCTTTCTTT
>TRBV5-6|-|TRBJ2-1|-|14
CASSLVGTYNEQFF
TGTGCCAGCAGCTTGGTGGGAACCTACAATGAGCAGTTCTTC
>TRBV29-1|TRBD2|TRBJ2-3|-|18
CSVEGLAGQGGHTDTQYF
TGCAGCGTGGAAGGACTAGCGGGACAGGGAGGGCACACAGATACGCAGTATTTT
>TRBV27|-|TRBJ2-3|-|16
CASSPHSGPNTDTQYF
TGTGCCAGCAGTCCCCATAGCGGCCCTAACACAGATACGCAGTATTTT
>TRBV7-2|TRBD1|TRBJ2-7|-|13
CASSPDRDYEQYF
TGTGCCAGCAGCCCCGACAGGGACTACGAGCAGTACTTC